This is a list of T cell receptor beta chains from one sample in a study of beta chain features in type 1 diabetes. Using immunoSEQ multiplex PCR, the repertoire was profiled, and TCRdb retains in-frame clones only, with some absent. The sample lists roughly 120,000 clones; less than 40% were seen once. The sample comprised stem cell memory CD4+ T cells from blood. The origin of the receptors is a young woman in good health. The CDR3 runs from the conserved cysteine through the conserved F or W. A D gene is named only where the DNA matches it firmly. Clone sizes are given selectively: once, few, many, or a class where the clone is expanded.

CDR3: CASSPRHDGNTEAFF; DNA: TGCGCCAGCAGCCCGAGACACGACGGGAACACTGAAGCTTTCTTT; size: .; length: 15; J: TRBJ1-1; V: TRBV5-1; D: .
CDR3: CASGGGLAKNIQYF; DNA: TGTGCCAGCGGGGGCGGACTAGCCAAAAACATTCAGTACTTC; size: .; length: 14; J: TRBJ2-4; V: TRBV28; D: .
CDR3: CASSFRGTGGGYGYTF; DNA: TGTGCCAGCAGCTTTAGGGGGACAGGGGGTGGCTATGGCTACACCTTC; size: .; length: 16; J: TRBJ1-2; V: TRBV7-2; D: TRBD1
CDR3: CASSGTGTSGSYNEQFF; DNA: TGTGCCAGCAGTGGAACCGGGACTAGCGGCTCCTACAATGAGCAGTTCTTC; size: .; length: 17; J: TRBJ2-1; V: TRBV2; D: TRBD2
CDR3: CASRQNTEAFF; DNA: TGTGCCAGCAGACAAAACACTGAAGCTTTCTTT; size: .; length: 11; J: TRBJ1-1; V: TRBV7-2; D: .
CDR3: CSARDYYEQYF; DNA: TGCAGTGCTAGAGACTACTACGAGCAGTACTTC; size: .; length: 11; J: TRBJ2-7; V: TRBV20-1; D: .
CDR3: CASSLLAGGYNEQFF; DNA: TGTGCCAGCAGTTTGCTAGCGGGAGGCTACAATGAGCAGTTCTTC; size: .; length: 15; J: TRBJ2-1; V: TRBV28; D: TRBD2
CDR3: CASSLDKANYGYTF; DNA: TGCGCCAGCAGCTTAGACAAAGCTAACTATGGCTACACCTTC; size: few; length: 14; J: TRBJ1-2; V: TRBV5-1; D: .
CDR3: CASSLPHRANYGYTF; DNA: TGTGCCAGCAGTTTACCGCACAGGGCTAACTATGGCTACACCTTC; size: .; length: 15; J: TRBJ1-2; V: TRBV28; D: .
CDR3: CASSLGGTGGQETQYF; DNA: TGTGCCAGCAGCTTAGGGGGGACAGGGGGTCAAGAGACCCAGTACTTC; size: once; length: 16; J: TRBJ2-5; V: TRBV11-2; D: TRBD1
CDR3: CASSFSHGSSYEQYF; DNA: TGTGCCAGCAGCTTTAGCCATGGCAGTTCCTACGAGCAGTACTTC; size: .; length: 15; J: TRBJ2-7; V: TRBV5-4; D: .
CDR3: CASSYRTGNYGYTF; DNA: TGTGCCAGCAGTTACCGGACAGGGAACTATGGCTACACCTTC; size: few; length: 14; J: TRBJ1-2; V: TRBV28; D: TRBD1
CDR3: CASSLTRGREALDEQYF; DNA: TGTGCCAGCAGCTTGACCCGGGGACGGGAGGCCCTCGACGAGCAGTACTTC; size: .; length: 17; J: TRBJ2-7; V: TRBV7-8; D: TRBD2
CDR3: CASSPPTGGFTGELFF; DNA: TGTGCCAGCAGTCCGCCAACAGGGGGCTTCACCGGGGAGCTGTTTTTT; size: .; length: 16; J: TRBJ2-2; V: TRBV28; D: TRBD1
CDR3: CASSYRDTRSYNEQFF; DNA: TGTGCCAGCAGCTACCGGGACACCCGCTCCTACAATGAGCAGTTCTTC; size: .; length: 16; J: TRBJ2-1; V: TRBV11-2; D: .
CDR3: CASRGNEQFF; DNA: TGTGCCAGCCGGGGGAATGAGCAGTTCTTC; size: .; length: 10; J: TRBJ2-1; V: TRBV28; D: .
CDR3: CASSRYYEQYF; DNA: TGTGCCAGCAGTCGGTACTACGAGCAGTACTTC; size: once; length: 11; J: TRBJ2-7; V: TRBV28; D: .
CDR3: CASRAMRSSYEQYF; DNA: TGTGCCAGCAGAGCCATGAGGAGCTCCTACGAGCAGTACTTC; size: few; length: 14; J: TRBJ2-7; V: TRBV6-5; D: .
CDR3: CASSWGGTGAGQSSGNTIYF; DNA: TGTGCCAGCAGCTGGGGGGGGACAGGCGCCGGCCAAAGCTCTGGAAACACCATATATTTT; size: .; length: 20; J: TRBJ1-3; V: TRBV5-4; D: TRBD1
CDR3: CASSLLSSHEKLFF; DNA: TGCGCCAGCAGCTTGTTATCTAGCCATGAAAAACTGTTTTTT; size: .; length: 14; J: TRBJ1-4; V: TRBV5-1; D: .
CDR3: CASSVGAGRSYNEQFF; DNA: TGTGCCAGCAGCGTAGGGGCAGGTCGGTCCTACAATGAGCAGTTCTTC; size: few; length: 16; J: TRBJ2-1; V: TRBV9; D: .
CDR3: CASSLQAGGLDTEAFF; DNA: TGCGCCAGCAGCTTACAGGCAGGGGGCCTGGACACTGAAGCTTTCTTT; size: few; length: 16; J: TRBJ1-1; V: TRBV5-1; D: TRBD1
CDR3: CASSPRTVATNYGYTF; DNA: TGTGCCAGCAGCCCTCGGACAGTCGCTACTAACTATGGCTACACCTTC; size: .; length: 16; J: TRBJ1-2; V: TRBV5-6; D: .
CDR3: CASSKGVFGRVLEAFF; DNA: TGTGCCAGTAGTAAAGGGGTCTTCGGGCGCGTGCTTGAAGCTTTCTTT; size: .; length: 16; J: TRBJ1-1; V: TRBV19; D: .
CDR3: CASSSGQGGGEKLFF; DNA: TGTGCCAGCAGTTCAGGACAGGGGGGTGGTGAAAAACTGTTTTTT; size: once; length: 15; J: TRBJ1-4; V: TRBV28; D: TRBD1
CDR3: CASSQYWGPYEQYF; DNA: TGTGCCAGCAGCCAGTACTGGGGGCCCTACGAGCAGTACTTC; size: .; length: 14; J: TRBJ2-7; V: TRBV6-5; D: .